This TCR beta chain is from a study of cytomegalovirus exposure and HLA in healthy donors. Both 60 Vbeta primers and 13 Jbeta primers went into the PCR. Sequencing was performed with immunoSEQ multiplex PCR; in TCRdb, only in-frame clones are kept and a portion is missing. The table shows 200,000 or so clones, with less than 85% occurring only once. Trimming left V 3 bases short and J 10 bases short, with 13 bases between. The CDR3 sequence is 13 residues long. Germline-derived CDR1 and CDR2 are LNHDA and SQIVND (reference sequence). Study-level findings and limits: Associated with cytomegalovirus, according to the listing, were 150 to 200 TCR beta chains. It was reportedly the case that the classifier diagnosed cytomegalovirus status with high specificity and sensitivity. Later on, an analysis tied 15,000 to 20,000 TCR beta sequences to HLA alleles at 0.05 false discovery rate. Sequences of the TCR beta chain were said to predict the HLA-A and HLA-B alleles of most subjects accurately.

Concerning this clone: Antigen specificity is unknown.

This sequence was found in a man younger than 35 in good health and CMV-seronegative. The J gene is TRBJ2-1, the V gene TRBV19, with a weak D call TRBD2 (6 bases). The sample taken for sequencing was PBMCs. The CDR3: CASSIGLGGEQFF. The CDR3 DNA reads TGTGCCAGTAGTATTGGTCTTGGGGGGGAGCAGTTCTTC.